One sample yielded the 21 T cell receptor beta chains listed below, sequenced in a study of CD8+ T cells in alopecia areata. As part of sample collection, lesional scalp punch biopsies and peripheral blood were taken from alopecia areata patients. Extraction and reverse transcription of RNA yielded cDNA as the sequencing template. Assay used: immunoSEQ multiplex PCR; TCRdb lists only in-frame clones, some missing. The sample comprises over 15,000 clones, roughly three fifths of which are singletons, and 9% to 15% rests with the top ten. The specimen sequenced was skin. The receptors come from a human donor with alopecia areata.

The chain carries TRBV19 and TRBJ2-2, with 8 bases that match TRBD2. The V gene's germline CDR1 is LNHDA and CDR2 SQIVND (reference sequence). V shed 9 bases and J 0 bases; nucleotides not matched to a gene: 18. CDR3 length: 19 amino acids. CDR3 coding DNA: TGTGCCAGCCATCCTAGCGGGCTAAGGCCCATCGCGAACACCGGGGAGCTGTTTTTT. It specifies CASHPSGLRPIANTGELFF.

This clone was found a few times. The V call is TRBV20-1, the J call TRBJ2-7, with 7 bases lining up with TRBD1. The ends lost 6 bases at V and 9 bases at J; junction bases unmatched: 8. The CDR3 runs 11 residues. The V gene's germline CDR1 is DFQATT and CDR2 SNEGSKA (reference sequence). The chain's CDR3 is CSAGRQGGQYF. In nucleotides, the CDR3 is TGCAGTGCGGGGAGACAGGGTGGGCAGTACTTC.

The rearrangement joins TRBV5-1 to TRBJ1-1; no reliable D call. Trimming left V 3 bases short and J 4 bases short, with 16 bases between. This CDR3 is 15 amino acids long. The germline V gene has CDR1 SGHRS and CDR2 YFSETQ. The CDR3, as DNA: TGCGCCAGCAGCTACCCGAGGATTGGGAGCACTGAAGCTTTCTTT. Its translation: CASSYPRIGSTEAFF. Combining the CDR3 with reference TRBV5-1 and TRBJ1-1 gives the whole variable domain KAGVTQTPRYLIKTRGQQVTLSCSPISGHRSVSWYQQTPGQGLQFLFEYFSETQRNKGNFPGRFSGRQFSNSRSEMNVSTLELGDSALYLCASSYPRIGSTEAFFGQGTRLTVV.

V is TRBV6-6 and J is TRBJ2-5; D is possibly TRBD2 (6 bases). The V gene's germline CDR1 is MNHNY and CDR2 SVGAGI (reference sequence). The CDR3 extends over 14 amino acids. V was cut by 6 bases and J by 1 base, with 12 bases left in between. CDR3 protein: CASSRSSVQETQYF. The CDR3 coding sequence is TGTGCCAGCAGCCGCTCTAGCGTCCAAGAGACCCAGTACTTC.

The chain recombines TRBV6-1 with TRBJ2-3; D is unclear. Germline lookup yields CDR1 MNHNS and CDR2 SASEGT. The CDR3 extends over 19 amino acids. The V end lost 3 bases, the J end lost 1 base, and 23 bases lay between the germline ends. The CDR3 DNA is TGTGCCAGCAGTGAGCTCTCGGTAGACCTCCTTGGGGGCACAGATACGCAGTATTTT. The encoded protein is CASSELSVDLLGGTDTQYF.

This chain joins TRBV5-4 and TRBJ1-2; D is ambiguous. The V end was cut by 0 bases, the J end by 1 base, with 16 bases between. Germline values: CDR1 SGHNT, CDR2 YYREEE (reference sequence). This CDR3 comprises 17 residues. Here the CDR3 DNA reads TGTGCCAGCAGCTTGGGGATCGGAACGGGCCTTAACTATGGCTACACCTTC. Its protein product is CASSLGIGTGLNYGYTF.

Concerning this clone: The junction and the germline gene differ at one end; a read error may be behind it. This chain uses TRBV7-7 with TRBJ2-1; tentatively, D is TRBD1 (8 bases). This CDR3 spans 15 amino acids. Looked up from germline, CDR1 is SSHAT and CDR2 is FNYEAQ (reference sequence). CDR3: CASSLTGGALNEQFF. CDR3 sequence (DNA): TGTGCTAGCAGCTTAACAGGGGGGGCCCTAAATGAGCAGTTCTTC.

This chain's CDR3 is CASSPSEDGGYTF. CDR3 in DNA: TGCGCCAGCAGCCCGTCGGAGGACGGGGGCTACACCTTC. J is TRBJ1-2 and V is TRBV5-1; D remains ambiguous. The V end was cut by 4 bases, the J end by 8 bases, with 15 bases between. The CDR3 is 13 amino acids. CDR1 is SGHRS and CDR2 is YFSETQ in the germline V gene.

This clone has a handful of counts. The chain recombines TRBV13 with TRBJ2-1, with TRBD2 matching 9 bases. This CDR3 is built from 17 residues. Looked up from germline, CDR1 is PRHDT and CDR2 is FYEKMQ (reference sequence). The V and J ends lost 1 base and 5 bases, in that order; junction bases with no gene match: 9. DNA of the CDR3: TGTGCCAGCAGCTTAGAGCGCGGGCGGGGGGGGGACAATGAGCAGTTCTTC. Protein: CASSLERGRGGDNEQFF.

This clone occurred once. The chain is built from TRBV9 and TRBJ2-3, with TRBD2 identical over 8 bases. Trimming at V came to 3 bases and at J to 4 bases, leaving 7 bases not matched to a gene. The CDR3 has 15 amino acids. Germline CDR1 SGDLS, CDR2 YYNGEE. CDR3 coding DNA: TGTGCCAGCAGCGGAAGCGGGAGAGGGGCAGATACGCAGTATTTT. This codes for CASSGSGRGADTQYF.

The chain uses TRBV12-5 and TRBJ1-1; D is uncertain. This CDR3 is built from 18 residues. V lost 0 bases and J 4 bases, leaving 21 bases between the germline ends. Germline CDR1 LGHNT, CDR2 FRNRAP. The CDR3 sequence: CASGLVRLTGSGGTEAFF. The CDR3, as DNA: TGTGCTAGTGGTTTGGTAAGGTTAACCGGGAGTGGAGGCACTGAAGCTTTCTTT.

The chain's CDR3 is CASSQRPSSFGETQYF. The CDR3 nucleotides are TGTGCCAGCAGTCAGAGACCGTCTAGCTTCGGAGAGACCCAGTACTTC. This chain joins TRBV2 and TRBJ2-5; weak D call: TRBD2 (5 bases). There are 16 residues in the CDR3. V was cut by 5 bases and J by 4 bases, with 20 bases left in between. Germline V lookup: CDR1 SNHLY, CDR2 FYNNEI.

The V gene is TRBV4-1, the J gene TRBJ2-7, with TRBD2 matching over 11 bases. V was pared by 0 bases and J by 4 bases, with 5 bases of the junction left unmatched. CDR1 MGHRA and CDR2 YSYEKL come from the germline V gene. CDR3 length: 16 amino acids. In DNA form, the CDR3 reads TGCGCCAGCAGCCAAGAAGTCACTAGCGGGAGTTACGAGCAGTACTTC. Its translation is CASSQEVTSGSYEQYF.

This clone was detected only once. The gene calls are TRBV19 and TRBJ2-7; TRBD2 agrees at 14 bases. The germline V gene has CDR1 LNHDA and CDR2 SQIVND (reference sequence). Unmatched junction bases numbered 6, after V lost 4 bases and J lost 4 bases. The length of the CDR3 is 16 residues. Here the CDR3 reads CASSTTGTSGRYEQYF. The CDR3 DNA reads as TGTGCCAGTAGTACGACCGGGACTAGCGGGAGATACGAGCAGTACTTC. The variable domain in full, completed from reference TRBV19 and TRBJ2-7, reads DGGITQSPKYLFRKEGQNVTLSCEQNLNHDAMYWYRQDPGQGLRLIYYSQIVNDFQKGDIAEGYSVSREKKESFPLTVTSAQKNPTAFYLCASSTTGTSGRYEQYFGPGTRLTVT.

CDR3 sequence: CASTAPNPYEQYF. The DNA of the CDR3 is TGCGCCAGCACCGCCCCTAACCCGTACGAGCAGTACTTC. The rearrangement links TRBV5-1 to TRBJ2-7; D is unresolved. Trimming took off 6 bases at V and 4 bases at J, with 14 bases between the two ends. Germline V CDR1 and CDR2: SGHRS, YFSETQ. This CDR3 has 13 residues.

The chain has TRBV6-6 and TRBJ2-7; TRBD1 is a possible D gene (6 bases). The CDR3 consists of 15 residues. Germline V lookup: CDR1 MNHNY, CDR2 SVGAGI (reference sequence). V was shortened by 6 bases and J by 3 bases, with 18 bases between the two germline ends. CDR3 sequence reads: CASRSSYGTNYEQYF. The CDR3 DNA is TGTGCCAGCAGATCCTCTTATGGGACAAACTACGAGCAGTACTTC.

This chain connects TRBV4-1 to TRBJ1-2; possible D gene TRBD1, 6 bases. Germline loops: CDR1 MGHRA, CDR2 YSYEKL. The length of the CDR3 is 16 residues. Trimming left V 1 base short and J 4 bases short, with 16 bases between. In DNA, the CDR3 is TGCGCCAGCAGCCAAGGATCAGGGGCTGGAAGCTATGGCTACACCTTC. It encodes CASSQGSGAGSYGYTF.

J is TRBJ2-6 and V is TRBV29-1; D is possibly TRBD2 (5 bases). V dropped 1 base and J dropped 3 bases, with 13 bases sitting between them. The V gene's germline CDR1 is SQVTM and CDR2 ANQGSEA. The CDR3 has 16 residues. The CDR3 sequence is CSVEARATNGANVLTF. The CDR3 DNA follows: TGCAGCGTTGAAGCGAGGGCCACGAATGGGGCCAACGTCCTGACTTTC.

The chain employs TRBV14 and TRBJ1-4; TRBD1 matches 7 bases. The V segment lost 1 base and the J segment 10 bases; nucleotides outside the gene matches: 6. Germline CDR1 is SGHDN and CDR2 is FVKESK. The CDR3 is 14 residues long. The CDR3 is CASSQALRQGKLFF. CDR3 nucleotides: TGTGCCAGCAGCCAAGCCCTTAGACAGGGAAAACTGTTTTTT.

The chain recombines TRBV2 with TRBJ1-1; D remains ambiguous. This CDR3 contains 13 residues. Trimming pared 4 bases from V and 1 base from J, leaving 7 bases between. In germline, CDR1 is SNHLY, CDR2 FYNNEI. DNA of the CDR3: TGTGCCAGCAGTGTGCTAGAGAACACTGAAGCTTTCTTT. It codes for CASSVLENTEAFF.

This clone is judged medium-sized. This chain links TRBV4-1 with TRBJ1-1; D perhaps matches TRBD1 (5 bases). Trimming left V 1 base short and J 0 bases short, with 15 bases between. This CDR3 spans 17 amino acids. CDR1 MGHRA and CDR2 YSYEKL come from the germline V gene. This CDR3 is CASSQVDLGLVNTEAFF. The DNA for the CDR3 is TGCGCCAGCAGCCAAGTTGATCTGGGGCTGGTGAACACTGAAGCTTTCTTT.